Presented here are 29 T cell receptor beta chains from one specimen sequenced in a study of identical twins. TCRdb called the 5' RACE reads again in MiXCR, with one record for every CDR3 protein. The table lists around 490,000 distinct CDR3 sequences, 15% of them singletons. A further study also used this sample, focusing on yellow fever vaccine responses in identical twins.

Sequenced: CD4+ T cells sorted from blood. The receptor set was obtained from a woman younger than 30 in good health.

This chain uses TRBV5-1 with TRBJ1-2; D is perhaps TRBD1 (5 bases). V lost 4 bases and J 8 bases, leaving 18 bases between the germline ends. The CDR3 contains 14 residues. CDR1 SGHRS and CDR2 YFSETQ come from the germline V gene. The CDR3 reads CASSAVGPTLGYTF. The CDR3 coding sequence is TGCGCCAGCAGCGCCGTGGGACCTACTTTGGGCTACACCTTC.

J is TRBJ1-2 and V is TRBV7-2; unclear D gene. The CDR3 contains 13 residues. The ends were cut back, 2 bases at V and 4 bases at J, with 8 bases in the middle. Germline V gene sequence: CDR1 SGHTA, CDR2 FQGNSA. CDR3 nucleotide sequence: TGTGCCAGCAGCTTACGCTGGGGCTATGGCTACACCTTC. This codes for CASSLRWGYGYTF. Full variable domain (remainder filled in from reference TRBV7-2 and TRBJ1-2): GAGVSQSPSNKVTEKGKDVELRCDPISGHTALYWYRQSLGQGLEFLIYFQGNSAPDKSGLPSDRFSAERTGGSVSTLTIQRTQQEDSAVYLCASSLRWGYGYTFGSGTRLTVV.

This clonotype has more than one count but fewer than ten. The rearrangement joins TRBV24-1 to TRBJ2-2; 8 bases line up with TRBD1. The CDR3 loop spans 19 amino acids. With 0 bases clipped from V and 6 bases from J, the junction kept 14 bases outside the gene matches. Per the germline V gene, CDR1 is KGHDR and CDR2 is SFDVKD. The CDR3 DNA reads as TGTGCCACCAGTGATTTGCAAGGACAGGGCGACTTCCTCCCCGGGGAGCTGTTTTTT. Translated: CATSDLQGQGDFLPGELFF.

This clonotype showed up just a few times. This chain joins TRBV3-1 and TRBJ2-5, with D possibly TRBD2 on 6 matching bases. CDR1 and CDR2 (germline): LGHDT, YNNKEL (reference sequence). The V end lost 5 bases, the J end lost 7 bases, and 14 bases lay between the germline ends. The CDR3 loop spans 13 amino acids. CDR3 coding DNA: TGTGCCAGCAGCGAGGGACGGAGGGGGACCCAGTACTTC. It yields the protein CASSEGRRGTQYF.

This chain uses TRBV28 with TRBJ2-2; the match to TRBD1 covers 8 bases. This CDR3 contains 15 residues. The V and J ends lost 7 bases and 5 bases, in that order; junction bases with no gene match: 9. Germline V gene lookup returns CDR1 MDHEN and CDR2 SYDVKM. This CDR3 reads CASTLFTGGTGELFF. DNA of the CDR3: TGTGCCAGCACCCTTTTTACAGGGGGTACCGGGGAGCTGTTTTTT. Filled out from reference TRBV28 and TRBJ2-2, the complete variable domain reads DVKVTQSSRYLVKRTGEKVFLECVQDMDHENMFWYRQDPGLGLRLIYFSYDVKMKEKGDIPEGYSVSREKKERFSLILESASTNQTSMYLCASTLFTGGTGELFFGEGSRLTVL.

This clonotype was seen only a few times. The chain links TRBV10-3 to TRBJ2-2; 8 nucleotides align to TRBD1. V gave up 6 bases and J gave up 4 bases; unmatched junction bases: 4. Germline V gene sequence: CDR1 ENHRY, CDR2 SYGVKD. CDR3 length: 14 amino acids. The CDR3 DNA reads TGTGCCATCAGCGGACAGGGTGCCACCGGGGAGCTGTTTTTT. This translates into CAISGQGATGELFF.

This chain connects TRBV5-1 to TRBJ2-7, with D possibly called TRBD1 or TRBD2 (5 bases each). This CDR3 has 13 amino acids. Germline-derived CDR1 and CDR2 are SGHRS and YFSETQ. The V and J ends lost 4 bases and 6 bases respectively, with 14 bases between them. CDR3 protein: CASSPTSGTEQYV. CDR3 in DNA: TGCGCCAGCAGCCCAACCTCAGGGACCGAGCAGTACGTC.

This clonotype was observed many times. This chain links TRBV12-3 or TRBV12-4 with TRBJ2-1, with D maybe TRBD2 (5 bases). Trimming stripped 7 bases from V and 2 bases from J, with 12 bases between. CDR3 length: 14 residues. The CDR3 spells CASNPRAAYNEQFF. The CDR3 coding sequence is TGTGCCAGCAATCCCAGAGCGGCCTACAATGAGCAGTTCTTC.

This clonotype has a handful of counts. The chain couples TRBV27 to TRBJ2-1; 9 positions agree with TRBD2. Trimming cost V 6 bases and J 3 bases; bases outside gene matches: 12. The germline gives CDR1 MNHEY, CDR2 SMNVEV (reference sequence). There are 17 residues in the CDR3. CDR3 region: CASRKNTGLAGYNEQFF. The CDR3 nucleotides are TGTGCCAGCAGGAAAAATACGGGACTAGCCGGCTACAATGAGCAGTTCTTC.

The chain has TRBV24-1 and TRBJ2-7; D not certain. This CDR3 contains 15 residues. CDR1 and CDR2 (germline): KGHDR, SFDVKD. Between the trimmed V and J ends, which lost 9 bases and 3 bases, there was a span of 20 bases. The CDR3: CATESPGWSYYEQYF. Written as DNA, the CDR3 is TGTGCCACCGAATCCCCCGGTTGGTCCTACTACGAGCAGTACTTC.

This clonotype was observed a few times. One end of the junction varies from germline; a read error may be responsible. V usage is TRBV15 and J usage is TRBJ2-3, with D possibly being TRBD1 or TRBD2 (6 bases each). Germline loops: CDR1 LNHNV, CDR2 YYDKDF (reference sequence). The CDR3 covers 12 residues. In DNA form, the CDR3 reads TGTGCCACCAGCACTCGGGACGGAGGGGGGAATTTT. Translated, it gives CATSTRDGGGNF.

This chain connects TRBV20-1 to TRBJ2-5, with D maybe TRBD1 (5 bases). Germline V lookup: CDR1 DFQATT, CDR2 SNEGSKA (reference sequence). V was pared by 0 bases and J by 1 base, with 12 bases between. CDR3 length: 15 residues. The CDR3 protein is CSARDRQGSQETQYF. Here the CDR3 DNA reads TGCAGTGCTAGAGATCGCCAGGGATCCCAAGAGACCCAGTACTTC.

The table lists this clonotype with a few counts. This chain joins TRBV5-1 and TRBJ2-2; 10 nucleotides match TRBD1. The CDR3 has 15 residues. The germline CDR1 and CDR2 sequences are SGHRS and YFSETQ. With 4 bases clipped from V and 7 bases from J, the junction kept 7 bases outside the gene matches. CDR3 region: CASSLETGGFGELFF. The CDR3 DNA is TGCGCCAGCAGCCTCGAGACAGGGGGCTTCGGGGAGCTGTTTTTT.

V usage is TRBV11-2 and J usage is TRBJ2-3, with TRBD2 matching 9 bases. The length of the CDR3 is 20 residues. The junction had 18 bases not matched to a gene; V was cut back by 2 bases and J by 3 bases. Germline V lookup: CDR1 SGHAT, CDR2 FQNNGV. In DNA, the CDR3 is TGTGCCAGCAGCTTACTGCGGGGGGGCAACACCCTTGGGGTGACAGATACGCAGTATTTT. Protein product: CASSLLRGGNTLGVTDTQYF. Looking up the rest from reference TRBV11-2 and TRBJ2-3 gives the full variable domain: EAGVAQSPRYKIIEKRQSVAFWCNPISGHATLYWYQQILGQGPKLLIQFQNNGVVDDSQLPKDRFSAERLKGVDSTLKIQPAKLEDSAVYLCASSLLRGGNTLGVTDTQYFGPGTRLTVL.

The chain carries TRBV9 and TRBJ2-7, with unresolved D. CDR1 and CDR2 (germline): SGDLS, YYNGEE. The CDR3 extends over 15 amino acids. V shed 0 bases and J shed 0 bases, with 10 bases lying between them. As DNA, the CDR3 is TGTGCCAGCAGCGTAGCTCTGGGCAGCTCCTACGAGCAGTACTTC. Amino acids: CASSVALGSSYEQYF.

The chain joins TRBV10-1 to TRBJ2-2; the D is unclear. This CDR3 contains 17 residues. The V gene's germline CDR1 is WNHNN and CDR2 SYGVQD (reference sequence). V lost 8 bases to trimming and J lost 3 bases, with 22 bases between them. CDR3 region: CASQASAPNPDTGELFF. In DNA, the CDR3 is TGCGCCAGCCAGGCCAGCGCACCAAACCCGGACACCGGGGAGCTGTTTTTT.

This clonotype was detected a few times. V usage is TRBV6-5 and J usage is TRBJ2-2, with D possibly TRBD1 on 6 matching bases. This CDR3 has 18 amino acids. Germline CDR1 MNHEY, CDR2 SVGAGI. The V end was cut by 3 bases, the J end by 0 bases, with 17 bases between. The CDR3 sequence: CASSYRPLGATNTGELFF. CDR3 nucleotide sequence: TGTGCCAGCAGTTATCGACCCTTGGGGGCGACGAACACCGGGGAGCTGTTTTTT.

This chain links TRBV18 with TRBJ2-1, with 10 positions matching TRBD1. CDR3 length: 13 residues. Germline trimming cut 6 bases from V and 7 bases from J; bases unmatched to any gene: 3. Germline V gives CDR1 KGHSH, CDR2 LQKENI. The CDR3 DNA reads as TGTGCCAGCTCGGGACAGGGGAGGAATGAGCAGTTCTTC. Protein product: CASSGQGRNEQFF.

This clonotype occurred a few times. The genes are TRBV20-1 and TRBJ2-7; TRBD1 matches at 8 bases. The junction had 4 bases not matched to a gene; V was cut back by 3 bases and J by 3 bases. This CDR3 region has 13 residues. CDR1 is DFQATT and CDR2 is SNEGSKA in the germline V gene (reference sequence). CDR3 region: CSARMDRDYEQYF. The CDR3 coding sequence is TGCAGTGCTAGGATGGACAGGGACTACGAGCAGTACTTC.

This clonotype has a handful of counts. V usage is TRBV12-3 or TRBV12-4 and J usage is TRBJ2-1, with D tentatively TRBD2 (6 bases). The CDR3 length is 14 residues. V lost 7 bases to trimming and J lost 5 bases, with 15 bases between them. The CDR3 nucleotides are TGTGCCAGCATCGGGCCGGGAGCCCACAATGAGCAGTTCTTC. It encodes CASIGPGAHNEQFF.

This clonotype was picked up a small number of times. The chain carries TRBV6-2 or TRBV6-3 and TRBJ1-3; D is ambiguous. This CDR3 has 13 amino acids. The V end was cut by 8 bases, the J end by 0 bases, with 8 bases between. Germline V gene lookup returns CDR1 MNHEY and CDR2 SVGEGT. This chain's CDR3 is CASDEVSGNTIYF. The CDR3 DNA sequence: TGTGCCAGCGACGAAGTCTCTGGAAACACCATATATTTT.

This sequence joins TRBV4-1 and TRBJ1-4, with D tentatively TRBD1 (5 bases). Germline assignment: CDR1 MGHRA and CDR2 YSYEKL. The CDR3 sequence is 15 residues long. V was cut by 3 bases and J by 9 bases, with 17 bases left in between. The CDR3 reads CASSQPGPRGKKLFF. Written as DNA, the CDR3 is TGCGCCAGCAGCCAGCCGGGACCCCGAGGGAAAAAACTGTTTTTT.

This clonotype was recorded a few times. The chain links TRBV11-2 to TRBJ2-1; the match to TRBD1 covers 7 bases. The germline V gene has CDR1 SGHAT and CDR2 FQNNGV. The V and J ends lost 5 bases and 5 bases, in that order; junction bases with no gene match: 3. The CDR3 extends over 13 amino acids. The CDR3 nucleotides are TGTGCCAGCAGCCAAGACAGGGACAATGAGCAGTTCTTC. As protein: CASSQDRDNEQFF.

The CDR3 sequence is CAFGRLNEKLFF. CDR3 nucleotides: TGTGCCTTCGGACGGTTAAATGAAAAACTGTTTTTT. The chain has TRBV12-3 or TRBV12-4 and TRBJ1-4; the D is unclear. Deletions cut 11 bases from V and 5 bases from J, with 12 bases between. This CDR3 has 12 residues.

The chain carries TRBV27 and TRBJ2-1; D is tentatively TRBD1 or TRBD2 (5 bases each). V was cut by 5 bases and J by 7 bases, with 21 bases left in between. CDR1 and CDR2 (germline): MNHEY, SMNVEV (reference sequence). This CDR3 contains 16 residues. Written as DNA, the CDR3 is TGTGCCAGCAGTCCCCTCCCGGGAAGGGGACCTAATGAGCAGTTCTTC. Amino acid sequence: CASSPLPGRGPNEQFF.

This clonotype occurred a few times. The chain carries TRBV3-1 and TRBJ2-7, with D hard to call. The CDR3 is 11 amino acids. Germline CDR1 reads LGHDT; CDR2 reads YNNKEL (reference sequence). Trimming took off 3 bases at V and 5 bases at J, with 5 bases between the two ends. This CDR3 reads CASSQGDEQYV. The CDR3 region has the DNA TGTGCCAGCAGCCAGGGTGACGAGCAGTACGTC.

DNA of the CDR3: TGTGCCAGCAGCTCCGGACAGGGTAGGAACAATGAGCAGTTCTTC. This sequence encodes CASSSGQGRNNEQFF. The V call is TRBV12-3 or TRBV12-4, the J call TRBJ2-1; 8 bases map to TRBD1. V shed 6 bases and J 5 bases; nucleotides not matched to a gene: 9. This CDR3 has 15 amino acids.

The chain links TRBV7-9 to TRBJ2-7, with 7 bases matching TRBD1. V was clipped by 2 bases and J by 4 bases; unmatched bases: 5. The CDR3 extends over 14 amino acids. From germline, CDR1 is SEHNR and CDR2 FQNEAQ (reference sequence). In nucleotides, the CDR3 is TGTGCCAGCAGCTTACAGGGGGTGTGGTACGAGCAGTACTTC. Translated: CASSLQGVWYEQYF.

This clonotype has more than one count but fewer than ten. The chain carries TRBV11-2 and TRBJ1-1; unclear D gene. The CDR3 consists of 16 residues. Germline-derived CDR1 and CDR2 are SGHAT and FQNNGV. The V gene lost 2 bases and the J gene lost 0 bases, with 13 bases spanning the gap. The CDR3 loop is CASSLRQGFMNTEAFF. In DNA, the CDR3 is TGTGCCAGCAGCTTAAGGCAAGGATTCATGAACACTGAAGCTTTCTTT.